This T cell receptor (beta chain) was recovered during a study of beta chain features in type 1 diabetes. Study observations and caveats: Across patients, naive, central memory and Treg TCRB repertoires exhibited apparently greater similarity than was observed across healthy donors.

Sorting based on CD45RO/CCR7/CD25/CD127/CD95/CD27 separated CD4+ naive, central memory, regulatory and stem cell-like memory cells. Concerning this clone itself: The target antigen is unknown.

Expressed TCRB transcripts were sequenced because the entire RNA isolate underwent reverse transcription. Clones were sequenced by immunoSEQ multiplex PCR, and TCRdb holds only the in-frame ones, with some missing. The sample records approximately 250,000 clones, 7.5% to 10% being singletons. Germline CDR1 is SGHNT and CDR2 is YENEEA. Losses at the gene ends were 1 base for V and 7 bases for J; bases not matched to a gene: 4. CDR3 length: 16 amino acids. The specimen sequenced was naive CD4+ T cells from blood. This receptor was obtained from a woman aged 18-29 years in good health. The chain uses TRBV11-3 and TRBJ2-1, with 13 bases aligning to TRBD2. Here the CDR3 reads CASSLALAGGPNEQFF. In DNA form, the CDR3 reads TGTGCCAGCAGCTTAGCACTAGCGGGAGGGCCAAATGAGCAGTTCTTC.